The 19 T cell receptor beta chains below come from one sample, sequenced in a study of cytomegalovirus exposure and HLA in healthy donors. Primers included in the PCR were 60 Vbeta and 13 Jbeta primers. Libraries were prepared by immunoSEQ multiplex PCR; TCRdb keeps only in-frame clonotypes and omits some of them. The sample includes around 150,000 clones, 82% of them seen just once. The sample comprised PBMCs. Receptors originate from a girl aged 10-17 years in good health and CMV-seropositive.

CDR3 sequence (DNA): TGTGCCAGCAGCCCTCTGGGGCAGGGAGGGGATACGCAGTATTTT. Amino acids: CASSPLGQGGDTQYF. V is TRBV5-4 and J is TRBJ2-3; 7 nucleotides match TRBD2. CDR1 and CDR2 (germline): SGHNT, YYREEE (reference sequence). Trimming took 4 bases from V and 6 from J; bases not matched to a gene: 11. CDR3 length: 15 residues. The full variable domain, completed using reference TRBV5-4 and TRBJ2-3, is ETGVTQSPTHLIKTRGQQVTLRCSSQSGHNTVSWYQQALGQGPQFIFQYYREEENGRGNFPPRFSGLQFPNYSSELNVNALELDDSALYLCASSPLGQGGDTQYFGPGTRLTVL.

The V call is TRBV5-1, the J call TRBJ2-1; D uncertain. The V gene lost 4 bases and the J gene lost 2 bases, with 16 bases spanning the gap. Germline CDR1 SGHRS, CDR2 YFSETQ. The CDR3 is 16 amino acids. CDR3 bases: TGCGCCAGCAGCGGGCAGGTCCTTTCTACCTACAATGAGCAGTTCTTC. Amino acids: CASSGQVLSTYNEQFF.

The chain recombines TRBV2 with TRBJ1-2, with a tentative D call TRBD1 (5 bases). Trimming took off 8 bases at V and 5 bases at J, with 12 bases between the two ends. The germline CDR1 and CDR2 sequences are SNHLY and FYNNEI. This CDR3 has 12 amino acids. CDR3 sequence: CASLTVTYGYTF. In nucleotides, the CDR3 is TGTGCCAGCCTGACAGTTACTTATGGCTACACCTTC.

This clone was detected once. Here the CDR3 reads CASSGGSLNTEAFF. In DNA form, the CDR3 reads TGCGCCAGCAGCGGCGGATCCTTGAACACTGAAGCTTTCTTT. The chain is built from TRBV5-1 and TRBJ1-1; no definite D call. Germline V gives CDR1 SGHRS, CDR2 YFSETQ. V shed 4 bases and J shed 0 bases, with 10 bases lying between them. CDR3 length: 14 residues.

This chain uses TRBV15 with TRBJ2-5, with D tentatively TRBD2 (5 bases). Germline loops: CDR1 LNHNV, CDR2 YYDKDF (reference sequence). Between the trimmed V and J ends, which lost 0 bases and 8 bases, there was a span of 13 bases. The CDR3 sequence is 14 residues long. The CDR3 bases are TGTGCCACCAGCAGAGAGGCATCGGGAAGTACCCAGTACTTC. Protein sequence: CATSREASGSTQYF. The variable domain in full, completed from reference TRBV15 and TRBJ2-5, reads DAMVIQNPRYQVTQFGKPVTLSCSQTLNHNVMYWYQQKSSQAPKLLFHYYDKDFNNEADTPDNFQSRRPNTSFCFLDIRSPGLGDTAMYLCATSREASGSTQYFGPGTRLLVL.

The chain has TRBV27 and TRBJ1-1, with D tentatively TRBD1 (6 bases). Germline loops: CDR1 MNHEY, CDR2 SMNVEV (reference sequence). The CDR3 contains 16 residues. V was pared by 5 bases and J by 3 bases, with 19 bases between. This CDR3 reads CASSPISGEYDTEAFF. The CDR3, as DNA: TGTGCCAGCAGTCCCATCTCAGGGGAGTATGACACTGAAGCTTTCTTT.

This chain uses TRBV5-1 with TRBJ2-1; 9 bases line up with TRBD2. The CDR3 consists of 16 residues. V dropped 0 bases and J dropped 4; count of bases not matched to a gene: 5. Per germline, CDR1 SGHRS and CDR2 YFSETQ. In DNA, the CDR3 is TGCGCCAGCAGCTTGGGCCTTAGCGGGGGATACAATGAGCAGTTCTTC. Translated: CASSLGLSGGYNEQFF.

V usage is TRBV9 and J usage is TRBJ1-1; D gene unclear. Germline CDR1 and CDR2: SGDLS and YYNGEE. V lost 2 bases to trimming and J lost 4 bases, with 15 bases between them. CDR3 size: 15 residues. The CDR3 spells CASSVDARRTTEAFF. CDR3 nucleotides: TGTGCCAGCAGCGTTGATGCCCGGAGAACCACTGAAGCTTTCTTT.

The chain combines TRBV2 with TRBJ2-5; TRBD1 might be the D (5 bases). CDR1 and CDR2 from the germline V gene are SNHLY and FYNNEI. The CDR3 sequence is 13 residues long. V gave up 5 bases and J gave up 5 bases, with 12 bases separating them. This chain's CDR3 is CASSPGFTETQYF. The CDR3 region has the DNA TGTGCCAGCAGTCCAGGGTTTACGGAGACCCAGTACTTC.

The chain recombines TRBV6-6 with TRBJ2-3; the D gene is possibly TRBD1 (5 bases). Germline CDR1 reads MNHNY; CDR2 reads SVGAGI (reference sequence). Trimming removed 0 bases at V and 5 bases at J, with 6 bases between. This CDR3 spans 13 amino acids. The CDR3 DNA reads TGTGCCAGCAGTTACTCGACAGAAGATACGCAGTATTTT. Residues: CASSYSTEDTQYF.

The chain carries TRBV30 and TRBJ2-7, with 8 bases that match TRBD1. CDR1 GTSNPN and CDR2 SVGIG come from the germline V gene (reference sequence). This CDR3 is 15 amino acids long. Trimming cost V 0 bases and J 6 bases; bases outside gene matches: 10. DNA for the CDR3: TGTGCCTGGAGTGTAAGGCCAGGGGGCCCGTCCGAGCAGTACTTC. This codes for CAWSVRPGGPSEQYF.

This chain uses TRBV28 with TRBJ1-1; D is possibly TRBD1 (5 bases). Germline values: CDR1 MDHEN, CDR2 SYDVKM. Trimming removed 7 bases from V and 8 bases from J, with 14 bases in between. This CDR3 contains 12 residues. CDR3 bases: TGTGCCAGCACCCTTCCGGGGGGAGAAGCTTTCTTT. Its protein is CASTLPGGEAFF. The full variable domain, in which reference TRBV28 and TRBJ1-1 provide the parts outside the CDR3, is DVKVTQSSRYLVKRTGEKVFLECVQDMDHENMFWYRQDPGLGLRLIYFSYDVKMKEKGDIPEGYSVSREKKERFSLILESASTNQTSMYLCASTLPGGEAFFGQGTRLTVV.

The chain is built from TRBV28 and TRBJ1-2; possible D gene TRBD1, 5 bases. In germline, CDR1 is MDHEN, CDR2 SYDVKM. CDR3 length equals 15 residues. Trimming removed 2 bases at V and 2 bases at J, with 12 bases between. As DNA, the CDR3 is TGTGCCAGCAGTTTACTCTGGGCAGGGAACTATGGCTACACCTTC. As protein: CASSLLWAGNYGYTF.

The CDR3 here is CSVEDRTGLDYGYTF. CDR3 in DNA: TGCAGCGTTGAAGACCGGACAGGCCTGGACTATGGCTACACCTTC. V gene TRBV29-1 combines with J gene TRBJ1-2; 7 bases agree with TRBD1. Germline V gene data show CDR1 as SQVTM and CDR2 as ANQGSEA. CDR3 size: 15 residues. The V segment lost 0 bases and the J segment 3 bases; nucleotides outside the gene matches: 7.

This clone was found a few times. The chain carries TRBV19 and TRBJ1-5; D is possibly TRBD1 (5 bases). The germline V and J ends were trimmed by 4 bases and 2 bases, with 12 bases remaining between them. Germline V lookup: CDR1 LNHDA, CDR2 SQIVND (reference sequence). The CDR3 is made up of 15 amino acids. This CDR3 is CASSTQGRGNQPQHF. CDR3 bases: TGTGCCAGTAGTACTCAGGGCCGCGGCAATCAGCCCCAGCATTTT.

V usage is TRBV5-1 and J usage is TRBJ2-1; 8 bases are shared with TRBD2. The trim removed 4 bases at V and 7 bases at J, leaving 16 bases unmatched. The CDR3 has 17 amino acids. Germline V CDR1 and CDR2: SGHRS, YFSETQ. The CDR3 coding sequence is TGCGCCAGCAGCGCCAAACTAGCGGCTGACCTGTTGAATGAGCAGTTCTTC. This encodes CASSAKLAADLLNEQFF. Supplemented by reference TRBV5-1 and TRBJ2-1, the full variable domain reads KAGVTQTPRYLIKTRGQQVTLSCSPISGHRSVSWYQQTPGQGLQFLFEYFSETQRNKGNFPGRFSGRQFSNSRSEMNVSTLELGDSALYLCASSAKLAADLLNEQFFGPGTRLTVL.

The rearrangement uses TRBV27 and TRBJ2-1; a possible D gene is TRBD2 (5 bases). V was clipped by 6 bases and J by 7 bases, with 13 bases between them. CDR1 and CDR2 (germline): MNHEY, SMNVEV (reference sequence). The CDR3 has 13 residues. This chain's CDR3 is CASSGLAQNEQFF. The CDR3 nucleotides read TGTGCCAGCAGCGGACTGGCTCAAAATGAGCAGTTCTTC.

The table lists this clone with a few counts. The genes are TRBV9 and TRBJ1-1, with 10 bases identical to TRBD1. The V gene end was trimmed by 2 bases and the J gene end by 7 bases; junction bases not matched to a gene: 8. Looked up from germline, CDR1 is SGDLS and CDR2 is YYNGEE. The CDR3 runs to 15 residues. For the CDR3, the DNA is TGTGCCAGCAGCGTGGGCTCGGGACAGGGGTATGAAGCTTTCTTT. Its protein is CASSVGSGQGYEAFF.

The chain carries TRBV10-3 and TRBJ2-2; the match to TRBD2 covers 11 bases. This CDR3 spans 17 amino acids. Germline CDR1 and CDR2: ENHRY and SYGVKD. J lost 0 bases, V lost 4 bases, and 4 bases had no gene match. CDR3 DNA: TGTGCCATCAGTGCTAGCGGGAGGCCCACGAACACCGGGGAGCTGTTTTTT. Encoded protein: CAISASGRPTNTGELFF.